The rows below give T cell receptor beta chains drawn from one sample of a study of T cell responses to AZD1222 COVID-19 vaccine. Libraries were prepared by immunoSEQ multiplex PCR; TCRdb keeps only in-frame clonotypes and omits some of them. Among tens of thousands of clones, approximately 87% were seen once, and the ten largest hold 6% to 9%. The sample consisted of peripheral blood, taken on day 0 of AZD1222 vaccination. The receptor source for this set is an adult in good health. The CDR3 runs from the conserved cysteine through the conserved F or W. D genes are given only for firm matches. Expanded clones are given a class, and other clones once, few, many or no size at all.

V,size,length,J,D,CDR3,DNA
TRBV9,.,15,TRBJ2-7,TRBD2,CASSEEAGARYEQYF,TGTGCCAGCAGCGAGGAAGCGGGGGCTCGATACGAGCAGTACTTC
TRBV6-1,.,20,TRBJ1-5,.,CASSASGGTLGVNSNQPQHF,TGTGCCAGCAGTGCTTCCGGGGGGACACTGGGAGTAAATAGCAATCAGCCCCAGCATTTT
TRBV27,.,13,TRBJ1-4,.,CASSFRQNEKLFF,TGTGCCAGCAGTTTTCGGCAGAATGAAAAACTGTTTTTT
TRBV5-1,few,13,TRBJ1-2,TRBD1,CASSWGQDGGYTF,TGCGCCAGCAGCTGGGGACAGGACGGTGGCTACACCTTC
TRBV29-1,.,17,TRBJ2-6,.,CSVVGRATNSGANVLTF,TGCAGCGTTGTGGGTAGGGCCACAAACTCTGGGGCCAACGTCCTGACTTTC
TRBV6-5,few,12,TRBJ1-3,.,CATYGTGNTIYF,TGTGCCACCTATGGGACGGGAAACACCATATATTTT
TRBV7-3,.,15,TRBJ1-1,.,CASSLVFVENTEAFF,TGTGCCAGCAGCTTAGTTTTCGTAGAGAACACTGAAGCTTTCTTT
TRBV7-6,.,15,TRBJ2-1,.,CASSHNYAEVYEQFF,TGTGCCAGCAGCCATAACTACGCGGAGGTCTATGAGCAGTTCTTC
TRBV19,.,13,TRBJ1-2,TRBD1,CASTQDRGLGYTF,TGTGCCAGTACCCAGGACAGGGGGCTTGGCTACACCTTC
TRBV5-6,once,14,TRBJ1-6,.,CASSSGTPDSPLHF,TGTGCCAGCAGCTCCGGGACACCCGATTCACCCCTCCACTTT
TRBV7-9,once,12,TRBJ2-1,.,CASSLRTPEQFF,TGTGCCAGCAGCCTCAGAACTCCTGAGCAGTTCTTC
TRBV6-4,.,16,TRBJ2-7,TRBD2,CASSDSTSGSSYEQYF,TGTGCCAGCAGTGACTCGACTAGCGGGAGCTCCTACGAGCAGTACTTC
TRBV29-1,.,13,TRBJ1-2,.,CSVRAGEGYGYTF,TGCAGCGTTCGCGCTGGGGAAGGCTATGGCTACACCTTC
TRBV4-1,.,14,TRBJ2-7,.,CASSPLLRGNEQYF,TGCGCCAGCAGCCCACTCCTCCGTGGAAACGAGCAGTACTTC
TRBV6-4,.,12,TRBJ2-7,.,CASRPFPYEQYF,TGTGCCAGCAGACCATTCCCCTACGAGCAGTACTTC
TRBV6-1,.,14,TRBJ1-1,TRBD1,CASSEQGAATEAFF,TGTGCCAGCAGTGAGCAGGGGGCAGCAACTGAAGCTTTCTTT
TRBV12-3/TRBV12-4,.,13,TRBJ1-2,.,CASSPGTSGGYTF,TGTGCCAGCAGTCCCGGGACCTCTGGGGGCTACACCTTC
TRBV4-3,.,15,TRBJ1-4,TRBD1,CASSLGQGDNEKLFF,TGCGCCAGCAGCCTAGGACAGGGCGATAATGAAAAACTGTTTTTT
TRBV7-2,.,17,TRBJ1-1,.,CASSPQGKLAGITEAFF,TGTGCCAGCAGCCCCCAGGGAAAACTAGCGGGAATCACTGAAGCTTTCTTT
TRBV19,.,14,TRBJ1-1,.,CASSIVSGNTEAFF,TGTGCCAGTAGTATAGTTTCCGGGAACACTGAAGCTTTCTTT
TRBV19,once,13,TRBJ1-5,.,CASSMQGNQPQHF,TGTGCCAGTAGTATGCAGGGCAATCAGCCCCAGCATTTT
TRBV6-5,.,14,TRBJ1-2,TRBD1,CASRPTGLVYGYTF,TGTGCCAGCAGACCGACAGGGTTGGTCTATGGCTACACCTTC
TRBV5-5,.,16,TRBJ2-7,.,CASSRKGAASSYEQYF,TGTGCCAGCAGTCGGAAAGGCGCGGCGAGCTCCTACGAGCAGTACTTC
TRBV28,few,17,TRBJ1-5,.,CASSLQGGGYSNQPQHF,TGTGCCAGCAGTTTACAAGGGGGGGGTTATAGCAATCAGCCCCAGCATTTT
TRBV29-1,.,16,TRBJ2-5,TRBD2,CSVQASGGARQETQYF,TGCAGCGTTCAGGCTAGCGGGGGGGCGAGGCAAGAGACCCAGTACTTC
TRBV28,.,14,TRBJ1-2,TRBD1,CATPDRDSNYGYTF,TGTGCCACCCCGGACAGGGATTCTAACTATGGCTACACCTTC
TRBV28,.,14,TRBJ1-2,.,CASSSGDKNYGYTF,TGTGCCAGCAGTTCGGGGGACAAAAACTATGGCTACACCTTC
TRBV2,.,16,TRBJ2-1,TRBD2,CASSIQRGLSYNEQFF,TGTGCCAGCAGTATCCAGCGGGGCCTCTCCTACAATGAGCAGTTCTTC
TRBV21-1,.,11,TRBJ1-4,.,CASSLLGRLFF,TGTGCCAGCAGCCTACTCGGGAGACTGTTTTTT